The 17 T cell receptor beta chains in this list originate from one sample, sequenced in a study of T cells after posttransplantation cyclophosphamide (TCRdb year 2016). To prepare the library, the immunoSEQ multiplex PCR assay was applied. The table comes from immuneACCESS by way of TCRdb, which keeps in-frame sequences with V and J called. Part of the clones is missing from these tables; in studies checked, under half for an unresolved V gene and the rest for unknown reasons. The table notes approximately 30,000 clones here, none of them singletons. Of the sample, around 7% is held by the ten largest clones. Sequencing used PBMCs. The receptors come from a woman in her forties or fifties in good health and a related stem cell transplant donor.

This clone came up many times. The J gene is TRBJ2-2, the V gene TRBV7-8, with 9 nucleotides matching TRBD2. Per germline, CDR1 SGHVS and CDR2 FQNEAQ. The length of the CDR3 is 16 residues. After removal of 5 bases from V and 0 bases from J, the junction contained 4 bases not matched to a gene. The CDR3: CASSRVAGANTGELFF. For the CDR3, the DNA is TGTGCCAGCAGCCGGGTAGCGGGAGCGAACACCGGGGAGCTGTTTTTT.

In its sample, this clone was seen many times. This chain uses TRBV11-1 with TRBJ1-1; perhaps TRBD1 as D (5 bases). The length of the CDR3 is 12 residues. V shed 8 bases and J shed 1 base, with 8 bases lying between them. Per the germline V gene, CDR1 is SGHAT and CDR2 is FQDESV (reference sequence). As DNA, the CDR3 is TGTGCCAGCGGAACAGGGAACACTGAAGCTTTCTTT. Translating it yields CASGTGNTEAFF.

This clone showed up many times. The chain couples TRBV5-4 to TRBJ2-3, with D unclear. V was clipped by 2 bases and J by 8 bases, with 15 bases between them. CDR3 length: 14 residues. CDR1 SGHNT and CDR2 YYREEE come from the germline V gene (reference sequence). The CDR3 protein is CASSFSSQRATQYF. The DNA for the CDR3 is TGTGCCAGCAGCTTTTCTTCCCAACGAGCTACGCAGTATTTT.

This clone was found many times. V usage is TRBV19 and J usage is TRBJ2-2; D uncertain. The V end lost 11 bases, the J end lost 2 bases, and 12 bases lay between the germline ends. Per germline, CDR1 LNHDA and CDR2 SQIVND (reference sequence). This CDR3 contains 13 residues. This CDR3 reads CASMSDNTGELFF. CDR3 in DNA: TGTGCCTCCATGAGCGATAACACCGGGGAGCTGTTTTTT.

At least ten counts were recorded for this clone. This chain joins TRBV30 and TRBJ2-1; tentative D call: TRBD2 (6 bases). This CDR3 is built from 19 residues. V was cut by 4 bases and J by 0 bases, with 25 bases left in between. CDR1 and CDR2 from the germline V gene are GTSNPN and SVGIG (reference sequence). CDR3 DNA sequence: TGTGCCTGGACCGACTCAGATGGGACTTCGCTGAGCTCCTACAATGAGCAGTTCTTC. Its translation is CAWTDSDGTSLSSYNEQFF.

This clone was detected ten times or more. The V gene is TRBV6-2 or TRBV6-3, the J gene TRBJ2-7, with 7 nucleotides matching TRBD2. The germline CDR1 and CDR2 sequences are MNHEY and SVGEGT. CDR3 length: 14 amino acids. V lost 0 bases, J lost 5 bases, and 4 bases stayed unmatched. The CDR3 is CASSYSGGSNEQYF. CDR3 sequence (DNA): TGTGCCAGCAGTTACTCAGGCGGGAGCAACGAGCAGTACTTC.

This clone was found many times. This chain connects TRBV7-8 to TRBJ1-1; D is perhaps TRBD1 (5 bases). Trimming left V 3 bases short and J 1 base short, with 15 bases between. Germline V gene lookup returns CDR1 SGHVS and CDR2 FQNEAQ. This CDR3 is built from 16 residues. The CDR3 sequence is CASSFGHWGPNTEAFF. CDR3 in DNA: TGTGCCAGCAGCTTTGGCCATTGGGGCCCGAACACTGAAGCTTTCTTT.

This clone has at least ten counts. V and J are TRBV6-2 or TRBV6-3 and TRBJ2-1; tentative D call: TRBD2 (6 bases). Germline V gives CDR1 MNHEY, CDR2 SVGEGT. V was trimmed by 0 bases and J by 7 bases, leaving 16 bases between them. The CDR3 length is 16 residues. The CDR3 reads CASSYSSDGGRNEQFF. Written as DNA, the CDR3 is TGTGCCAGCAGTTACTCGTCGGATGGGGGGAGAAATGAGCAGTTCTTC.

The table lists this clone with a few counts. The chain links TRBV9 to TRBJ2-5, with 10 bases that match TRBD2. The V and J ends lost 0 bases and 5 bases, in that order; junction bases with no gene match: 10. Germline lookup yields CDR1 SGDLS and CDR2 YYNGEE. The CDR3 consists of 17 residues. Here the CDR3 DNA reads TGTGCCAGCAGCGTAGGAGGAAGCGGGAGGGGACGGGAGACCCAGTACTTC. This sequence encodes CASSVGGSGRGRETQYF.

In this sample, this clone turned up many times. The chain links TRBV2 to TRBJ2-7; D ambiguous. Germline-derived CDR1 and CDR2 are SNHLY and FYNNEI. The CDR3 runs 11 residues. The V end lost 4 bases, the J end lost 6 bases, and 7 bases lay between the germline ends. For the CDR3, the DNA is TGTGCCAGCAGTGCCAGTCGCGAGCAGTACTTC. The encoded protein is CASSASREQYF.

This clone was detected many times. The rearrangement joins TRBV12-3 or TRBV12-4 to TRBJ2-1; D perhaps matches TRBD2 (6 bases). Trimming removed 6 bases at V and 4 bases at J, with 13 bases between. The CDR3 covers 14 residues. The CDR3 DNA reads as TGTGCCAGCAGCCTGGACTACCTTTACAATGAGCAGTTCTTC. The encoded protein is CASSLDYLYNEQFF.

This clone occurred many times. The chain couples TRBV2 to TRBJ1-1, with no clear D. CDR3 length equals 11 residues. Germline-derived CDR1 and CDR2 are SNHLY and FYNNEI. V gave up 10 bases and J gave up 3 bases, with 9 bases separating them. CDR3 residues: CATLGDTEAFF. The CDR3 DNA follows: TGTGCCACCCTCGGGGACACTGAAGCTTTCTTT.

This clone was seen ten or more times. The chain couples TRBV2 to TRBJ2-7; 9 bases match TRBD2. The trim removed 7 bases at V and 0 bases at J, leaving 19 bases unmatched. Germline V gene sequence: CDR1 SNHLY, CDR2 FYNNEI. The length of the CDR3 is 19 residues. The DNA for the CDR3 is TGTGCCAGCATAGTATTAGGACTAGCGACAATCGGAACCTCCTACGAGCAGTACTTC. Protein: CASIVLGLATIGTSYEQYF.

This clone has at least ten counts. The chain carries TRBV6-5 and TRBJ2-7, with a possible D match to TRBD1 (6 bases). V was shortened by 2 bases and J by 2 bases, with 10 bases between the two germline ends. This CDR3 has 14 amino acids. Germline V lookup: CDR1 MNHEY, CDR2 SVGAGI. CDR3 protein: CASSYAGEAYEQYF. CDR3 DNA: TGTGCCAGCAGTTACGCAGGGGAAGCCTACGAGCAGTACTTC.

At least ten counts were recorded for this clone. V gene TRBV12-3 or TRBV12-4 combines with J gene TRBJ1-1; weak D call: TRBD1 (5 bases). The CDR3 length is 13 residues. V was shortened by 4 bases and J by 5 bases, with 11 bases between the two germline ends. The CDR3 nucleotides are TGTGCCAGCAGTTGGCAGGGTAGAACTGAAGCTTTCTTT. Protein product: CASSWQGRTEAFF.

In this sample, this clone turned up a few times. V and J are TRBV30 and TRBJ2-4; maybe TRBD1 (6 bases). The germline gives CDR1 GTSNPN, CDR2 SVGIG (reference sequence). V lost 0 bases, J lost 7 bases, and 13 bases lay in between. The CDR3 length is 14 residues. CDR3 nucleotides: TGTGCCTGGAGTGTACTACAGGGCCAGAACATTCAGTACTTC. This translates into CAWSVLQGQNIQYF.

This clone was recorded many times. The rearrangement uses TRBV5-4 and TRBJ1-4; no definite D call. The V end lost 2 bases, the J end lost 8 bases, and 16 bases lay between the germline ends. The CDR3 has 15 amino acids. From germline, CDR1 is SGHNT and CDR2 YYREEE (reference sequence). CDR3 nucleotides: TGTGCCAGCAGCTTATCCCCGGCCGAGCGGGAAAAACTGTTTTTT. Residues: CASSLSPAEREKLFF.